These 2 T cell receptor beta chains were sequenced from one sample in a study of OX40 agonist ivuxolimab in advanced cancers. Some clones are missing from TCRdb's copy, which holds only in-frame ones; the method was immunoSEQ multiplex PCR. The sample yields tens of thousands of clones, approximately 86% seen once. The sample here was CD4+ or CD8+ T cells sorted from blood, taken in a trial of the OX40 agonist ivuxolimab. The receptors here all came from an adult with an advanced solid tumor such as melanoma, head and neck, liver or kidney cancer.

In its sample, this clone was seen once. V and J are TRBV2 and TRBJ2-6; 8 bases align to TRBD1. This CDR3 is built from 18 residues. CDR1 SNHLY and CDR2 FYNNEI come from the germline V gene. V trimming: 5 bases; J trimming: 0 bases; junction bases outside the gene matches: 9. The CDR3 region has the DNA TGTGCCAGCAGTAAGACAGGGGCTCCCCTCTCTGGGGCCAACGTCCTGACTTTC. Its translation is CASSKTGAPLSGANVLTF. Using reference TRBV2 and TRBJ2-6 for the parts outside the CDR3, the full variable domain is EPEVTQTPSHQVTQMGQEVILRCVPISNHLYFYWYRQILGQKVEFLVSFYNNEISEKSEIFDDQFSVERPDGSNFTLKIRSTKLEDSAMYFCASSKTGAPLSGANVLTFGAGSRLTVL.

This chain joins TRBV7-6 and TRBJ1-2; D unclear. The CDR3 spans 13 residues. Germline CDR1 SGHVS, CDR2 FNYEAQ. V was cut by 1 base and J by 8 bases, with 11 bases left in between. The DNA for the CDR3 is TGTGCCAGCAGCTTAGACATAAGGAGCGGCTACACCTTC. Encoded protein: CASSLDIRSGYTF.